One and the same sample provided the 6 T cell receptor beta chains below, sequenced in a study of shared clonotypes between healthy human individuals. CD45RO-negative CD8 cells positively selected for CCR7 made up the naive population, which excluded terminally differentiated effector memory CD45RA+ cells. The method was immunoSEQ multiplex PCR; TCRdb's version includes in-frame clones alone and lacks a portion of them. The table lists about 2,100,000 clones, just over 90% of them singletons, with more than 1.5% in the top ten. The sample comprised naive CD8+ T cells from PBMCs. The receptors derive from a man between 18 and 29 years old in good health. Some clones in this sample may be carry-over from other donors' samples.

The count of this clone is one. This chain joins TRBV25-1 and TRBJ1-2, with 8 bases matching TRBD1. With 8 bases clipped from V and 2 bases from J, the junction kept 10 bases outside the gene matches. The CDR3 sequence is 15 residues long. The germline V gene encodes CDR1 MGHDK and CDR2 SYGVNS. CDR3 sequence reads: CASYEPGQGNYGYTF. Here the CDR3 DNA reads TGTGCCAGCTATGAACCCGGACAGGGAAACTATGGCTACACCTTC.

This chain joins TRBV5-6 and TRBJ2-7; 9 bases are shared with TRBD1. The V and J ends lost 7 bases and 3 bases, in that order; junction bases with no gene match: 5. This CDR3 is built from 13 residues. The germline V gene encodes CDR1 SGHDT and CDR2 YYEEEE. CDR3 loop: CASSGTGYYEQYF. The CDR3 DNA follows: TGTGCCAGCTCCGGGACAGGGTACTACGAGCAGTACTTC.

The genes are TRBV7-9 and TRBJ1-2; no definite D call. The V and J ends lost 1 base and 2 bases respectively, with 11 bases between them. This CDR3 has 15 amino acids. CDR1 and CDR2 (germline): SEHNR, FQNEAQ (reference sequence). CDR3 sequence: CASSLEERTNYGYTF. CDR3 nucleotides: TGTGCCAGCAGCTTAGAGGAGCGCACAAACTATGGCTACACCTTC.

This chain joins TRBV28 and TRBJ1-2; the D is unclear. V lost 3 bases and J 11 bases, leaving 16 bases between the germline ends. CDR3 size: 13 residues. Germline V gives CDR1 MDHEN, CDR2 SYDVKM. The CDR3 here is CASSFRGSSGYTF. In DNA, the CDR3 is TGTGCCAGCAGTTTCCGAGGGTCTTCCGGGTACACCTTC.

Turning to this clone: The CDR3 carries no conserved terminal phenylalanine or tryptophan, so it likely arises from a read error. Because the CDR3's place on the DNA is in doubt, the DNA is left out and the CDR3 is given as listed by TCRdb. The chain has TRBV19 and TRBJ2-7; the table's D call of TRBD1 was not tested on the DNA. Looked up from germline, CDR1 is LNHDA and CDR2 is SQIVND (reference sequence). The CDR3 sequence runs 11 residues, both termini included. The chain's CDR3 is CASLGQFKYVI.

V is TRBV9 and J is TRBJ1-2, with 9 bases fitting TRBD1. The germline CDR1 and CDR2 sequences are SGDLS and YYNGEE. V lost 5 bases and J lost 1; bases outside the gene matches: 9. CDR3 length: 16 residues. As DNA, the CDR3 is TGTGCCAGCAGAGGCTCTACAGGGGGCTTTAACTATGGCTACACCTTC. It is translated as CASRGSTGGFNYGYTF.